This T cell receptor beta chain came from a study of shared clonotypes between healthy human individuals. Across several immunoSEQ plates, the genomic DNA of each subset was split evenly. The authors loaded around 220 ng DNA, 28,000 or so T cell genomes, into sorted-subset replicate PCRs. Some clones are missing from TCRdb's copy, which holds only in-frame ones; the method was immunoSEQ multiplex PCR. The profile covers about 330,000 clones, with around 67% appearing a single time and over 9% taken by the ten largest. It was into CD45RA+ naive and CD45RA-negative memory subsets that the CD4+ cells were split. In germline, CDR1 is SGHTA, CDR2 FQGNSA. V shed 5 bases and J 1 base; nucleotides not matched to a gene: 4. CDR3 length equals 15 residues.

This TCR came from a man aged 30-40 years in good health. Input material: memory CD4+ T cells sorted from blood. The subset is: CD45RA-negative fraction. The chain joins TRBV7-2 to TRBJ2-2; 7 bases are shared with TRBD2. This CDR3 reads CASSRSSGNTGELFF. CDR3 DNA: TGTGCCAGCAGCCGCTCTAGCGGGAACACCGGGGAGCTGTTTTTT.